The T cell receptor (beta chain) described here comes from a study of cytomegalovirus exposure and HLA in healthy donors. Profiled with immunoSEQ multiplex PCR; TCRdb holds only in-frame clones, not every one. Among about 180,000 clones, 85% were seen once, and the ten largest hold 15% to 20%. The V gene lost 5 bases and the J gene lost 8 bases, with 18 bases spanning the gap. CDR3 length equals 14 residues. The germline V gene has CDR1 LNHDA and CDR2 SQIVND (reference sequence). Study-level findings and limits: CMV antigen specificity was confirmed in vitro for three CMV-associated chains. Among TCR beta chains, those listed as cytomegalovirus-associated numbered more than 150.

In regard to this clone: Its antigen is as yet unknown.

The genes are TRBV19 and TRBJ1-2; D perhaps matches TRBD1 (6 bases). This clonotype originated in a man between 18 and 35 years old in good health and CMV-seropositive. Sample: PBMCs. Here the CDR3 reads CASSPRPSGDGYTF. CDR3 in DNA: TGTGCCAGTAGTCCTAGGCCCTCAGGGGACGGCTACACCTTC.